These 14 T cell receptor beta chains were sequenced from one sample in a study of Graves' ophthalmopathy and Graves' hyperthyroidism. Transcripts of RNA were the source for amplifying TCR beta CDR3 regions. In the first round, RT-PCR was carried out with HTBI primers, and a multiplex PCR formed the second round. TCRdb independently ran MiXCR on the multiplex PCR reads; one entry per CDR3 protein. The table records about 220,000 distinct CDR3 sequences, 20% to 25% of them present only once. The source material was peripheral blood. These receptors all stem from a woman between 45 and 60 years old with Graves' ophthalmopathy.

V is TRBV6-2 or TRBV6-3 and J is TRBJ2-5; no firm D call. CDR1 is MNHEY, CDR2 SVGEGT, per germline. There are 15 residues in the CDR3. Trimming removed 2 bases at V and 0 bases at J, with 10 bases between. The DNA of the CDR3 is TGTGCCAGCAGTTACGGTGGCCGGGACCAAGAGACCCAGTACTTC. The encoded protein is CASSYGGRDQETQYF.

This clonotype was picked up many times. The chain uses TRBV12-3 or TRBV12-4 and TRBJ1-1; 8 bases agree with TRBD1. Germline trimming cut 4 bases from V and 0 bases from J; bases unmatched to any gene: 4. The CDR3 runs to 15 residues. The CDR3 sequence: CASSSGTGLNTEAFF. The CDR3 nucleotides read TGTGCCAGCAGTTCCGGGACAGGTTTGAACACTGAAGCTTTCTTT.

The chain is built from TRBV12-3 or TRBV12-4 and TRBJ1-1; a weak D match, TRBD1 (5 bases). The length of the CDR3 is 14 residues. The ends were cut back, 6 bases at V and 1 base at J, with 12 bases in the middle. The CDR3 is CASSQGLGNTEAFF. The CDR3 DNA follows: TGTGCCAGCAGCCAGGGACTGGGGAACACTGAAGCTTTCTTT.

This clonotype was recorded at least ten times. This chain's CDR3 is CASSERTGDSPLHF. The CDR3, as DNA: TGTGCCAGTAGTGAAAGGACAGGGGATTCACCCCTCCACTTT. The rearrangement uses TRBV19 and TRBJ1-6, with 9 bases aligning to TRBD1. Germline V lookup: CDR1 LNHDA, CDR2 SQIVND (reference sequence). The CDR3 covers 14 residues. Trimming removed 5 bases from V and 8 bases from J; junction bases left unmatched: 4. Together with reference TRBV19 and TRBJ1-6, the CDR3 gives the full variable domain: DGGITQSPKYLFRKEGQNVTLSCEQNLNHDAMYWYRQDPGQGLRLIYYSQIVNDFQKGDIAEGYSVSREKKESFPLTVTSAQKNPTAFYLCASSERTGDSPLHFGNGTRLTVT.

This clonotype appeared a single time. A read error is possible here, since a much larger clone lies one base away. This chain links TRBV5-1 with TRBJ1-2; no definite D call. This CDR3 contains 11 residues. Germline V CDR1 and CDR2: SGHRS, YFSETQ. The V gene lost 6 bases and the J gene lost 3 bases, with 6 bases spanning the gap. The CDR3 region has the DNA TGCGCCAGCACGGGCGACTATGGCTACACCTTC. Translating gives CASTGDYGYTF.

This clonotype was counted ten times or more. J is TRBJ2-7 and V is TRBV6-2 or TRBV6-3; D gene ambiguous. V gave up 7 bases and J gave up 7 bases, with 17 bases separating them. CDR1 is MNHEY and CDR2 is SVGEGT in the germline V gene. CDR3 length: 13 amino acids. CDR3 coding DNA: TGTGCCAGCACCGACCCCGCGGTGGTGGAGCAGTACTTC. Translating it yields CASTDPAVVEQYF.

In this sample, this clonotype turned up many times. The gene calls are TRBV20-1 and TRBJ2-7, with 11 bases identical to TRBD2. This CDR3 contains 14 residues. The J segment lost 6 bases and the V segment lost 0 bases, leaving 4 bases of the junction unmatched. The germline CDR1 and CDR2 sequences are DFQATT and SNEGSKA (reference sequence). DNA for the CDR3: TGCAGTGCTAGAGATAGCGGGAGGGTGGGCGAGCAGTACTTC. Translating it yields CSARDSGRVGEQYF.

This clonotype was seen ten or more times. The V and J genes are TRBV19 and TRBJ1-2; the D gene is possibly TRBD1 (6 bases). V was trimmed by 4 bases and J by 6 bases, leaving 15 bases between them. Germline CDR1 LNHDA, CDR2 SQIVND (reference sequence). The CDR3 has 14 amino acids. Here the CDR3 DNA reads TGTGCCAGTAGTAGCAGCACAGGGCACGATGGCTACACCTTC. Its protein is CASSSSTGHDGYTF.

At least ten counts were recorded for this clonotype. The rearrangement joins TRBV28 to TRBJ2-5; D unresolved. Germline CDR1 MDHEN, CDR2 SYDVKM. This CDR3 is built from 14 residues. The V and J ends lost 5 bases and 4 bases respectively, with 14 bases between them. Written as DNA, the CDR3 is TGTGCCAGCAGTACCCCGGGCCTGACAGAGACCCAGTACTTC. Its translation is CASSTPGLTETQYF.

This clonotype was seen many times. The chain links TRBV20-1 to TRBJ1-2; D unclear. There are 14 residues in the CDR3. The V gene lost 0 bases and the J gene lost 4 bases, with 12 bases spanning the gap. The V gene's germline CDR1 is DFQATT and CDR2 SNEGSKA (reference sequence). CDR3 bases: TGCAGTGCTAGAGATCCTGGCAGCGTCTATGGCTACACCTTC. This codes for CSARDPGSVYGYTF.

This clonotype was counted ten times or more. This chain uses TRBV19 with TRBJ1-2, with 8 bases that match TRBD1. Germline V gene data show CDR1 as LNHDA and CDR2 as SQIVND (reference sequence). Trimming cost V 6 bases and J 8 bases; bases outside gene matches: 14. CDR3 length: 15 residues. The CDR3 spells CASRVQQGGYGGYTF. The DNA of the CDR3 is TGTGCCAGTAGAGTCCAACAGGGGGGATATGGCGGCTACACCTTC.

This chain uses TRBV27 with TRBJ2-7, with D possibly being TRBD2 (6 bases). V was pared by 6 bases and J by 6 bases, with 9 bases between. Germline V gene data show CDR1 as MNHEY and CDR2 as SMNVEV (reference sequence). The length of the CDR3 is 11 residues. The CDR3 nucleotides read TGTGCCAGCAGAGCGGGTCTCGAGCAGTACTTC. Protein: CASRAGLEQYF.

Concerning this clonotype: One junction end does not reproduce the germline sequence, and a read error may be involved. This chain connects TRBV29-1 to TRBJ2-7, with D perhaps TRBD1 (5 bases). The CDR3 loop spans 13 amino acids. Germline lookup yields CDR1 SQVTM and CDR2 ANQGSEA. This CDR3 is CSVETDSTYEQSF. CDR3 nucleotide sequence: TGCAGCGTTGAAACAGACAGCACCTACGAGCAGTCCTTC.

There are many counts of this clonotype. This may arise from a read error, as a much more abundant clone is one base away. The chain joins TRBV6-2 or TRBV6-3 to TRBJ1-1; D call uncertain. Trimming took 2 bases from V and 10 from J, leaving 11 bases between them. Germline assignment: CDR1 MNHEY and CDR2 SVGEGT. The CDR3 sequence is 12 residues long. CDR3 sequence (DNA): TGTGCCAGCAGTTACGAGGGAGGAGGAGCTTTCTTT. Its translation: CASSYEGGGAFF.